The next 32 T cell receptor beta chains were all read from a single sample in a study of T cells after yellow fever vaccination. TCRdb called the 5' RACE reads again in MiXCR, with one record for every CDR3 protein. The sample holds 250,000 or so distinct CDR3 sequences; more than 3.5% are singletons and the top ten take around a fifth. This sample comprised PBMCs, obtained 15 days after the yellow fever booster vaccination. Source of these receptors: a man between 18 and 29 years old who received the YFV17D yellow fever vaccine.

Ten or more counts support this clonotype. The V and J genes are TRBV6-1 and TRBJ1-6; possibly TRBD1 for D (6 bases). The CDR3 runs to 14 residues. CDR1 and CDR2 (germline): MNHNS, SASEGT. The V end lost 8 bases, the J end lost 7 bases, and 15 bases lay between the germline ends. CDR3 sequence reads: CASEGGQENSPLHF. DNA of the CDR3: TGTGCCAGCGAAGGGGGGCAGGAGAATTCACCCCTCCACTTT.

There are many counts of this clonotype. The chain employs TRBV5-5 and TRBJ1-1, with 7 bases lining up with TRBD1. This CDR3 comprises 16 residues. Germline V lookup: CDR1 SGHKS, CDR2 YYEKEE (reference sequence). Losses at the gene ends were 3 bases for V and 0 bases for J; bases not matched to a gene: 8. The CDR3 DNA reads TGTGCCAGCAGCTGGTGGACAGGATTGATGAACACTGAAGCTTTCTTT. Amino acids: CASSWWTGLMNTEAFF.

With regard to this clonotype: A much bigger clone sits one base away, suggesting this may be a read error. The J gene is TRBJ2-3, the V gene TRBV24-1; tentatively, D is TRBD1 (6 bases). Trimming pared 3 bases from V and 6 bases from J, leaving 18 bases between. Germline V gives CDR1 KGHDR, CDR2 SFDVKD. The length of the CDR3 is 16 residues. The CDR3 DNA follows: TGTGCCACCAGTGATCCCGGGACATGGTCAGGGGATACGCAGTATTTT. Protein sequence: CATSDPGTWSGDTQYF.

This clonotype was seen only a few times. The rearrangement joins TRBV5-4 to TRBJ2-7; possible D gene TRBD1, 6 bases. CDR1 and CDR2 from the germline V gene are SGHNT and YYREEE (reference sequence). CDR3 length equals 13 residues. Deletions cut 3 bases from V and 5 bases from J, with 12 bases between. Written as DNA, the CDR3 is TGTGCCAGCAGCTCAGGGGTGGAGAACGAGCAGTACGTC. This encodes CASSSGVENEQYV.

The table lists this clonotype with many counts. This sequence joins TRBV6-5 and TRBJ1-4; 8 nucleotides line up with TRBD1. The V and J ends lost 5 bases and 7 bases, in that order; junction bases with no gene match: 6. The CDR3 contains 14 residues. From germline, CDR1 is MNHEY and CDR2 SVGAGI. For the CDR3, the DNA is TGTGCCAGCAGTAGGACAGGGATAGGTGAAAAACTGTTTTTT. Residues: CASSRTGIGEKLFF.

This clonotype has ten or more counts. CDR3 nucleotide sequence: TGTGCCAGCAGCTTGTGGGGGTCCTCCTACAATGAGCAGTTCTTC. Translated: CASSLWGSSYNEQFF. The V gene is TRBV7-2, the J gene TRBJ2-1; D possibly matches TRBD1 or TRBD2 (5 bases each). The germline V and J ends were trimmed by 3 bases and 0 bases, with 9 bases remaining between them. Germline assignment: CDR1 SGHTA and CDR2 FQGNSA. This CDR3 is 15 amino acids long.

This clonotype was found many times. The V and J genes are TRBV20-1 and TRBJ2-5; D gene ambiguous. V lost 6 bases to trimming and J lost 2 bases, with 10 bases between them. This CDR3 has 12 amino acids. Germline V gene sequence: CDR1 DFQATT, CDR2 SNEGSKA (reference sequence). The CDR3 loop is CSAKTLQETQYF. CDR3 bases: TGCAGTGCGAAGACCTTACAAGAGACCCAGTACTTC.

This clonotype was counted at least ten times. The chain carries TRBV6-1 and TRBJ1-4, with a possible D match to TRBD1 (5 bases). The V end was cut by 6 bases, the J end by 5 bases, with 13 bases between. Per the germline V gene, CDR1 is MNHNS and CDR2 is SASEGT. The CDR3 spans 14 residues. CDR3 nucleotides: TGTGCCAGCAGAATGACAGACTCCAATGAAAAACTGTTTTTT. This gives the protein CASRMTDSNEKLFF.

In this sample, this clonotype turned up many times. The gene calls are TRBV5-1 and TRBJ2-3, with unresolved D. V was shortened by 0 bases and J by 4 bases, with 3 bases between the two germline ends. Germline lookup yields CDR1 SGHRS and CDR2 YFSETQ. This CDR3 contains 12 residues. The CDR3 here is CASSLDSDTQYF. CDR3 sequence (DNA): TGCGCCAGCAGCTTGGATTCAGATACGCAGTATTTT.

At least ten counts were recorded for this clonotype. V gene TRBV21-1 combines with J gene TRBJ2-3; whether TRBD2, the table's D call, matches the DNA was not checked. TRBV21-1 is a pseudogene segment. The CDR3 runs 16 residues. The CDR3 reads CASSGRENFGTDTQYF. DNA for the CDR3: TGTGCCAGCAGCGGGAGAGAGAACTTTGGCACAGATACGCAGTATTTT.

In its sample, this clonotype was seen many times. This chain joins TRBV5-6 and TRBJ2-7; 8 bases agree with TRBD1. Losses at the gene ends were 3 bases for V and 1 base for J; bases not matched to a gene: 3. The CDR3 is 14 residues long. Germline assignment: CDR1 SGHDT and CDR2 YYEEEE. The CDR3 is CASSSRDRSYEQYV. The CDR3 region has the DNA TGTGCCAGCAGCTCCCGGGACAGGTCCTACGAGCAGTACGTC.

This clonotype came up many times. This rearrangement joins TRBV5-6 to TRBJ2-7; no reliable D call. Per germline, CDR1 SGHDT and CDR2 YYEEEE. Trimming stripped 4 bases from V and 7 bases from J, with 9 bases between. The CDR3 spans 11 residues. This CDR3 is CASSDDVEQYF. The CDR3 DNA reads as TGTGCCAGCAGCGACGATGTAGAGCAGTACTTC.

Many counts were recorded for this clonotype. This chain connects TRBV18 to TRBJ1-3; 7 bases match TRBD1. From germline, CDR1 is KGHSH and CDR2 LQKENI. V was clipped by 3 bases and J by 2 bases; unmatched bases: 7. The CDR3 loop spans 16 amino acids. CDR3 amino acids: CASSPRSTGTGNTIYF. CDR3 DNA sequence: TGTGCCAGCTCACCCAGATCGACAGGGACTGGAAACACCATATATTTT.

This clonotype was seen only a few times. The gene calls are TRBV30 and TRBJ2-5, with D maybe TRBD2 (6 bases). This CDR3 comprises 15 residues. V was cut by 4 bases and J by 1 base, with 16 bases left in between. Germline CDR1 is GTSNPN and CDR2 is SVGIG (reference sequence). This CDR3 is CAWTQASAIQETQYF. Here the CDR3 DNA reads TGTGCCTGGACCCAGGCTAGCGCCATCCAAGAGACCCAGTACTTC.

This clonotype appeared many times. The chain recombines TRBV7-2 with TRBJ2-3; 12 bases are shared with TRBD2. The V gene end was trimmed by 7 bases and the J gene end by 9 bases; junction bases not matched to a gene: 11. The CDR3 spans 15 residues. CDR1 and CDR2 (germline): SGHTA, FQGNSA. This CDR3 reads CASTTYLAGGLTQYF. In nucleotides, the CDR3 is TGTGCCAGCACCACTTACCTAGCGGGGGGGTTAACGCAGTATTTT.

This clonotype was seen ten or more times. The CDR3 DNA reads TGCGCCAGCAGCCCCATGGTGGCGGGGGGCTCCACCGGGGAGCTGTTTTTT. Translating it yields CASSPMVAGGSTGELFF. The chain employs TRBV5-1 and TRBJ2-2, with 8 bases matching TRBD2. In germline, CDR1 is SGHRS, CDR2 YFSETQ. This CDR3 comprises 17 residues. J lost 4 bases, V lost 4 bases, and 12 bases had no gene match.

This clonotype was observed many times. The chain is built from TRBV12-3 or TRBV12-4 and TRBJ1-5; D gene unclear. The CDR3 is 15 residues long. Trimming took off 6 bases at V and 7 bases at J, with 19 bases between the two ends. The CDR3 protein is CASSPGLGPWQPQHF. The CDR3 DNA reads TGTGCCAGCAGCCCCGGTTTAGGACCCTGGCAGCCCCAGCATTTT.

This clonotype came up many times. The chain combines TRBV5-1 with TRBJ1-1, with D possibly TRBD1 on 6 matching bases. V was pared by 0 bases and J by 5 bases, with 14 bases between. This CDR3 is built from 15 residues. The germline gives CDR1 SGHRS, CDR2 YFSETQ. CDR3 coding DNA: TGCGCCAGCAGCTTGGAGGGGGGGCGGATTACTGAAGCTTTCTTT. Translation gives CASSLEGGRITEAFF.

The sample holds many counts of this clonotype. The V and J genes are TRBV6-5 and TRBJ1-2; the D is unclear. CDR1 is MNHEY and CDR2 is SVGAGI in the germline V gene. Between the trimmed V and J ends, which lost 8 bases and 0 bases, there was a span of 4 bases. The CDR3 runs 11 residues. CDR3 region: CASGTNYGYTF. The CDR3 DNA follows: TGTGCCAGCGGGACTAACTATGGCTACACCTTC.

This clonotype was counted many times. J is TRBJ1-6 and V is TRBV20-1; D ambiguous. V lost 0 bases, J lost 0 bases, and 12 bases lay in between. The CDR3 runs to 17 residues. Germline CDR1 reads DFQATT; CDR2 reads SNEGSKA (reference sequence). The CDR3 region has the DNA TGCAGTGCTAGAGATCTTTTAGGGAGCTCCTATAATTCACCCCTCCACTTT. Amino acid sequence: CSARDLLGSSYNSPLHF.

Ten or more counts support this clonotype. This chain connects TRBV20-1 to TRBJ2-4, with D perhaps matching TRBD2 (5 bases). Looked up from germline, CDR1 is DFQATT and CDR2 is SNEGSKA (reference sequence). The germline V and J ends were trimmed by 6 bases and 9 bases, with 15 bases remaining between them. The CDR3 extends over 12 amino acids. The DNA of the CDR3 is TGCAGTGCGAGACTATTGATCCCCATTCAGTACTTC. Amino acids: CSARLLIPIQYF.

This clonotype was seen at least ten times. This chain links TRBV4-2 with TRBJ2-5; D gene ambiguous. Between the trimmed V and J ends, which lost 0 bases and 2 bases, there was a span of 19 bases. Per germline, CDR1 LGHNA and CDR2 YNFKEQ. The CDR3 length is 18 residues. The DNA for the CDR3 is TGTGCCAGCAGCCAAGATATTTTCCAGGCTGCCACTCAAGAGACCCAGTACTTC. Translation gives CASSQDIFQAATQETQYF.

Many counts were recorded for this clonotype. The chain links TRBV10-3 to TRBJ1-2; unclear D gene. The CDR3 is made up of 12 amino acids. The V and J ends lost 2 bases and 8 bases respectively, with 9 bases between them. CDR1 and CDR2 (germline): ENHRY, SYGVKD. The chain's CDR3 is CAISEAGGGYTF. Written as DNA, the CDR3 is TGTGCCATCAGTGAGGCAGGCGGGGGCTACACCTTC.

J is TRBJ2-1 and V is TRBV19; tentatively, D is TRBD2 (6 bases). V lost 5 bases and J lost 0, with 14 bases in between. The CDR3 consists of 16 residues. From germline, CDR1 is LNHDA and CDR2 SQIVND (reference sequence). For the CDR3, the DNA is TGTGCCAGTAGTCCTTGGGACTGGAGCTCCTACAATGAGCAGTTCTTC. Protein: CASSPWDWSSYNEQFF.

Many counts were recorded for this clonotype. At one of its ends the junction is not consistent with the germline gene, which may arise from a read error. The chain combines TRBV7-7 with TRBJ2-5, with a possible D match to TRBD1 (6 bases). CDR1 SSHAT and CDR2 FNYEAQ come from the germline V gene (reference sequence). The CDR3 totals 14 residues. Here the CDR3 DNA reads TGTGCTAGCAGCTTGGGACATCGGGAAGAGACCCAGTACTTC. Encoded protein: CASSLGHREETQYF.

This clonotype was seen ten or more times. This chain links TRBV2 with TRBJ1-1; D possibly corresponds to TRBD1 (5 bases). The CDR3 loop spans 13 amino acids. Germline assignment: CDR1 SNHLY and CDR2 FYNNEI. The V end was cut by 8 bases, the J end by 1 base, with 11 bases between. CDR3: CASRGNRNTEAFF. DNA of the CDR3: TGTGCCAGCCGGGGGAACAGGAACACTGAAGCTTTCTTT.

Ten or more counts support this clonotype. The chain employs TRBV20-1 and TRBJ1-5, with D uncertain. CDR1 is DFQATT, CDR2 SNEGSKA, per germline (reference sequence). CDR3 length: 16 residues. V was cut by 2 bases and J by 1 base, with 15 bases left in between. CDR3 nucleotides: TGCAGTGCTAGATCTCAGTGGGGAGTCAGCAATCAGCCCCAGCATTTT. Its protein is CSARSQWGVSNQPQHF.

Ten or more counts support this clonotype. The gene calls are TRBV9 and TRBJ2-3, with D perhaps given as TRBD1 or TRBD2 (5 bases each). The CDR3 covers 15 residues. The ends were cut back, 1 base at V and 5 bases at J, with 14 bases in the middle. CDR1 is SGDLS and CDR2 is YYNGEE in the germline V gene. Written as DNA, the CDR3 is TGTGCCAGCAGCGTATTAGGTGGGGGTATAGATACGCAGTATTTT. Encoded protein: CASSVLGGGIDTQYF.

The sample holds many counts of this clonotype. The CDR3 loop reads CASSHIDTLYYGYTF. The CDR3 nucleotides read TGTGCCAGCAGCCATATCGACACCTTATACTATGGCTACACCTTC. The V gene is TRBV3-1, the J gene TRBJ1-2; D ambiguous. V was shortened by 3 bases and J by 3 bases, with 14 bases between the two germline ends. The CDR3 spans 15 residues. Germline V CDR1 and CDR2: LGHDT, YNNKEL (reference sequence).

This clonotype was seen ten or more times. The chain is built from TRBV12-3 or TRBV12-4 and TRBJ2-7; 8 positions agree with TRBD1. CDR3 length: 12 amino acids. V was clipped by 8 bases and J by 4 bases; unmatched bases: 4. CDR3 region: CASSRDRYEQYV. For the CDR3, the DNA is TGTGCCAGCTCCCGGGACAGGTACGAGCAGTACGTC.

This clonotype was seen repeatedly, ten times or more. CDR3 sequence: CSVSPASGGVADTQYF. The CDR3 nucleotides read TGCAGCGTTTCCCCTGCGAGCGGGGGTGTCGCAGATACGCAGTATTTT. The chain combines TRBV29-1 with TRBJ2-3, with 8 bases identical to TRBD2. The V gene end was trimmed by 5 bases and the J gene end by 4 bases; junction bases not matched to a gene: 14. Germline V gives CDR1 SQVTM, CDR2 ANQGSEA. The CDR3 extends over 16 amino acids.

This clonotype occurred many times. The V gene is TRBV5-1, the J gene TRBJ2-1; 10 bases line up with TRBD2. Germline CDR1 is SGHRS and CDR2 is YFSETQ. V lost 3 bases, J lost 1 base, and 13 bases stayed unmatched. The CDR3 spans 19 residues. CDR3 in amino acids: CASSSLAGAVTGSYNEQFF. The CDR3 DNA follows: TGCGCCAGCAGCTCCCTAGCGGGGGCCGTAACTGGTTCCTACAATGAGCAGTTCTTC.